This T cell receptor beta chain was sequenced for a study of human T cells and chemical hapten exposure. Findings of the study overall: After DPC sensitization, TCRs above 1 in 1000 frequency showed no change.

TCRdb itself ran the RACE reads through MiXCR, one entry per CDR3 protein. The sample contains about 180,000 distinct CDR3 sequences, about 31% of which appear only once. As for time point: pre-sensitization, week 0. Described treatment: therapeutic diphenylcyclopropenone sensitization with weekly scalp DPC. The authors extracted total RNA from unfractionated whole blood. CDR1 is SGHAT and CDR2 is FQNNGV in the germline V gene. Trimming left V 1 base short and J 7 bases short, with 10 bases between. The CDR3 has 13 residues. Concerning this clonotype itself: The antigen remains undetermined.

This chain uses TRBV11-2 with TRBJ1-2; D gene ambiguous. The TCR sequence derives from a woman aged 25 to 39 with alopecia areata. Some clones in this sample may be carry-over from other donors' samples. The sample in question was whole blood, obtained in connection with sensitization to the hapten diphenylcyclopropenone (DPC). CDR3 protein: CASSLAGATGYTF. Written as DNA, the CDR3 is TGTGCCAGCAGCTTAGCGGGCGCGACTGGCTACACCTTC.